The present TCR beta chain was sequenced within a study of control samples from healthy donors and cancer patients. Only in-frame clones appear in the TCRdb table, and some are missing; sequencing was by immunoSEQ multiplex PCR. The sample holds 150,000 to 180,000 clones, 93% seen once. The V gene's germline CDR1 is MNHEY and CDR2 SMNVEV (reference sequence). This CDR3 contains 15 residues. Trimming removed 4 bases at V and 4 bases at J, with 14 bases between. This chain joins TRBV27 and TRBJ1-5, with D unclear. The sequencing sample was made of blood. The source is a man between 45 and 60 years old in good health. The CDR3: CASSSRWPFNQPQHF. CDR3 sequence (DNA): TGTGCCAGCAGTTCCCGGTGGCCTTTTAATCAGCCCCAGCATTTT.